The 4 T cell receptor beta chains in this list originate from one sample, sequenced in a study of blood T cell repertoires in COVID-19. Using immunoSEQ multiplex PCR, the repertoire was profiled, and TCRdb retains in-frame clones only, with some absent. Among 95,000 to 150,000 clones listed, 85% to 90% were seen once. The sample taken for sequencing was peripheral blood. These receptors were collected from a woman over 75 with acute or convalescent COVID-19.

V and J are TRBV20-1 and TRBJ2-1; 9 bases are shared with TRBD2. The CDR3 is 14 residues long. The junction had 6 bases not matched to a gene; V was cut back by 3 bases and J by 6 bases. Germline CDR1 DFQATT, CDR2 SNEGSKA (reference sequence). CDR3 loop: CSASRGLAINEQFF. The CDR3 nucleotides are TGCAGTGCTAGTAGGGGACTAGCCATCAATGAGCAGTTCTTC.

V is TRBV5-4 and J is TRBJ1-1, with TRBD1 as a possible D gene (5 bases). V was pared by 4 bases and J by 3 bases, with 13 bases between. The CDR3 contains 14 residues. Germline-derived CDR1 and CDR2 are SGHNT and YYREEE (reference sequence). Here the CDR3 reads CASSVYRLDTEAFF. The CDR3 DNA is TGTGCCAGCAGCGTCTACAGGCTTGACACTGAAGCTTTCTTT.

This chain uses TRBV9 with TRBJ2-2; D unclear. CDR3 length: 13 amino acids. CDR1 and CDR2 from the germline V gene are SGDLS and YYNGEE. Trimming took off 4 bases at V and 7 bases at J, with 11 bases between the two ends. CDR3 protein: CASSLRGSGELFF. The CDR3 region has the DNA TGTGCCAGCAGCTTGCGAGGTAGCGGGGAGCTGTTTTTT.

The chain carries TRBV20-1 and TRBJ1-2; D is perhaps TRBD1 (6 bases). Looked up from germline, CDR1 is DFQATT and CDR2 is SNEGSKA (reference sequence). The CDR3 loop spans 15 amino acids. The V gene lost 3 bases and the J gene lost 4 bases, with 18 bases spanning the gap. In nucleotides, the CDR3 is TGCAGTGCTAGTCCGCCGGGGGGCAGCGGCTATGGCTACACCTTC. Amino acids: CSASPPGGSGYGYTF.